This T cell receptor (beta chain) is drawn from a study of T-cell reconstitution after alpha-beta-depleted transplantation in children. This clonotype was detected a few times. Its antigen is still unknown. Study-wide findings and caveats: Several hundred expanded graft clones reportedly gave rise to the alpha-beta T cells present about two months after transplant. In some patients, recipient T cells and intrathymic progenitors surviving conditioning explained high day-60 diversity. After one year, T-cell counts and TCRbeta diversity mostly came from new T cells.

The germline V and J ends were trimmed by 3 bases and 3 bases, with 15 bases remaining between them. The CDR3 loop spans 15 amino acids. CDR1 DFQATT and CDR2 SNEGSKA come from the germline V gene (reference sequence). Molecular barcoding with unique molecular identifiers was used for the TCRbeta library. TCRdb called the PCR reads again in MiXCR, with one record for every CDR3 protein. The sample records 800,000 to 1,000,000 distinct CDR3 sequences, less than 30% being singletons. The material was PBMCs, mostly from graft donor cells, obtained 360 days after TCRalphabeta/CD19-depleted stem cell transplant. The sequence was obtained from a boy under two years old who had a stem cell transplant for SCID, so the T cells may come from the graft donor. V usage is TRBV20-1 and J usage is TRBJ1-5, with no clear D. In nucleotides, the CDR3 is TGCAGTGCTAGTTTAGGACGCGCCATCAATCAGCCCCAGCATTTT. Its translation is CSASLGRAINQPQHF.